The 29 T cell receptor beta chains listed next were all sequenced from one sample in a study of STAT5B mutations in CD4+ large granular lymphocyte leukemia. Profiled with immunoSEQ multiplex PCR; TCRdb holds only in-frame clones, not every one. The data show approximately 36,000 clones, about four fifths seen once. Material for sequencing was CD4+ T cells from blood buffy coats. Receptor source: a human donor in good health.

The V and J genes are TRBV7-7 and TRBJ2-5, with TRBD2 matching 8 bases. The CDR3 covers 14 residues. Trimming cost V 2 bases and J 2 bases; bases outside gene matches: 1. Germline V gene sequence: CDR1 SSHAT, CDR2 FNYEAQ (reference sequence). The CDR3 is CASSLLAGQETQYF. In nucleotides, the CDR3 is TGTGCCAGCAGCTTATTAGCGGGGCAAGAGACCCAGTACTTC.

V is TRBV29-1 and J is TRBJ2-7; TRBD1 matches 9 bases. The CDR3 length is 14 residues. Per the germline V gene, CDR1 is SQVTM and CDR2 is ANQGSEA. V lost 4 bases to trimming and J lost 6 bases; unmatched junction nucleotides: 10. The CDR3 loop is CSVGSGTGLGEQYF. CDR3 DNA sequence: TGCAGCGTTGGCTCCGGGACAGGGTTGGGCGAGCAGTACTTC.

J is TRBJ1-2 and V is TRBV5-5; tentative D call: TRBD1 (6 bases). The V gene lost 0 bases and the J gene lost 7 bases, with 10 bases spanning the gap. This CDR3 spans 13 amino acids. Germline CDR1 SGHKS, CDR2 YYEKEE (reference sequence). This chain's CDR3 is CASSLDRASGYTF. Written as DNA, the CDR3 is TGTGCCAGCAGCTTGGACAGGGCAAGTGGCTACACCTTC. The full variable domain, completed using reference TRBV5-5 and TRBJ1-2, is DAGVTQSPTHLIKTRGQQVTLRCSPISGHKSVSWYQQVLGQGPQFIFQYYEKEERGRGNFPDRFSARQFPNYSSELNVNALLLGDSALYLCASSLDRASGYTFGSGTRLTVV.

The rearrangement links TRBV5-1 to TRBJ2-7, with D unresolved. Per germline, CDR1 SGHRS and CDR2 YFSETQ. The CDR3 is 14 amino acids. Deletions cut 3 bases from V and 1 base from J, with 11 bases between. The chain's CDR3 is CASSSTVESYEQYF. The DNA for the CDR3 is TGCGCCAGCAGCTCCACGGTGGAGTCCTACGAGCAGTACTTC. Full variable domain (outside the CDR3, taken from reference TRBV5-1 and TRBJ2-7): KAGVTQTPRYLIKTRGQQVTLSCSPISGHRSVSWYQQTPGQGLQFLFEYFSETQRNKGNFPGRFSGRQFSNSRSEMNVSTLELGDSALYLCASSSTVESYEQYFGPGTRLTVT.

This clone was recorded a few times. The gene calls are TRBV5-1 and TRBJ1-1; unclear D gene. The CDR3 consists of 15 residues. V was clipped by 0 bases and J by 0 bases, with 9 bases between them. The germline gives CDR1 SGHRS, CDR2 YFSETQ. Here the CDR3 reads CASSLGQPLNTEAFF. The CDR3, as DNA: TGCGCCAGCAGCTTGGGTCAGCCCCTGAACACTGAAGCTTTCTTT.

The chain combines TRBV7-3 with TRBJ2-5; D possibly corresponds to TRBD1 (6 bases). Between the trimmed V and J ends, which lost 2 bases and 5 bases, there was a span of 15 bases. The CDR3 runs to 15 residues. The V gene's germline CDR1 is SGHTA and CDR2 FQGTGA. The CDR3 nucleotides are TGTGCCAGCAGCTTATCCCTGACAGGTCGGGAGACCCAGTACTTC. Amino acids: CASSLSLTGRETQYF.

The chain couples TRBV6-6 to TRBJ2-7, with 8 bases aligning to TRBD1. Germline V gene data show CDR1 as MNHNY and CDR2 as SVGAGI (reference sequence). There are 14 residues in the CDR3. The junction had 6 bases not matched to a gene; V was cut back by 4 bases and J by 4 bases. This CDR3 reads CASSSDRVKYEQYF. The CDR3 bases are TGTGCCAGCAGTTCGGACAGGGTAAAATACGAGCAGTACTTC.

The rearrangement joins TRBV11-2 to TRBJ2-7; perhaps D is TRBD1 or TRBD2 (6 bases each). The CDR3 has 14 amino acids. The V end lost 7 bases, the J end lost 7 bases, and 20 bases lay between the germline ends. The germline gives CDR1 SGHAT, CDR2 FQNNGV. CDR3 protein: CASTPRGGVGEQYF. The CDR3 nucleotides read TGTGCCAGCACCCCCAGGGGCGGGGTGGGGGAGCAGTACTTC.

J is TRBJ2-5 and V is TRBV6-1; D gene unclear. Germline CDR1 is MNHNS and CDR2 is SASEGT. V was clipped by 1 base and J by 1 base, with 10 bases between them. This CDR3 comprises 15 residues. The CDR3 here is CASSEGMSFQETQYF. Here the CDR3 DNA reads TGTGCCAGCAGTGAAGGGATGAGCTTCCAAGAGACCCAGTACTTC.

This clone was counted once. This chain joins TRBV14 and TRBJ2-1, with D possibly TRBD1 on 6 matching bases. V lost 4 bases to trimming and J lost 2 bases, with 15 bases between them. CDR1 and CDR2 (germline): SGHDN, FVKESK. This CDR3 spans 16 amino acids. CDR3 DNA: TGTGCCAGCAGCCGACGGTTACAGGGAACCTACAATGAGCAGTTCTTC. Translating gives CASSRRLQGTYNEQFF.

This rearrangement joins TRBV29-1 to TRBJ1-4; the match to TRBD1 covers 7 bases. The CDR3 extends over 13 amino acids. The V and J ends lost 7 bases and 7 bases, in that order; junction bases with no gene match: 9. CDR1 and CDR2 from the germline V gene are SQVTM and ANQGSEA. CDR3 protein: CSALDRFSEKLFF. The CDR3 bases are TGCAGCGCACTGGACAGGTTCTCTGAAAAACTGTTTTTT.

The V call is TRBV5-1, the J call TRBJ2-2; maybe TRBD1 (5 bases). Trimming shortened V by 0 bases and J by 6 bases, and 15 bases separated the two germline ends. The CDR3 is 16 residues long. Germline V gene sequence: CDR1 SGHRS, CDR2 YFSETQ. CDR3 DNA sequence: TGCGCCAGCAGCTTGGAGGTAACAGGTTCCGCCGGGGAGCTGTTTTTT. Amino acid sequence: CASSLEVTGSAGELFF.

This clone was seen a few times. This chain uses TRBV18 with TRBJ2-5; TRBD2 matches at 9 bases. This CDR3 is built from 16 residues. Trimming cost V 3 bases and J 4 bases; bases outside gene matches: 9. Germline loops: CDR1 KGHSH, CDR2 LQKENI. This chain's CDR3 is CASSPSLAGGRETQYF. The CDR3 nucleotides read TGTGCCAGCTCACCCTCTTTGGCGGGGGGGCGAGAGACCCAGTACTTC. Full variable domain (outside the CDR3, taken from reference TRBV18 and TRBJ2-5): NAGVMQNPRHLVRRRGQEARLRCSPMKGHSHVYWYRQLPEEGLKFMVYLQKENIIDESGMPKERFSAEFPKEGPSILRIQQVVRGDSAAYFCASSPSLAGGRETQYFGPGTRLLVL.

This clone was seen a few times. The chain is built from TRBV7-9 and TRBJ1-1, with 10 bases matching TRBD1. This CDR3 is 14 amino acids long. Germline loops: CDR1 SEHNR, CDR2 FQNEAQ (reference sequence). V lost 6 bases to trimming and J lost 0 bases; unmatched junction nucleotides: 1. This CDR3 is CASRTGGLNTEAFF. In DNA, the CDR3 is TGTGCCAGCAGGACAGGGGGCTTGAACACTGAAGCTTTCTTT.

The chain has TRBV6-1 and TRBJ1-5; tentatively, D is TRBD1 (6 bases). Per germline, CDR1 MNHNS and CDR2 SASEGT. The V end was cut by 4 bases, the J end by 3 bases, with 10 bases between. CDR3 length: 14 residues. DNA for the CDR3: TGTGCCAGCAGTGTACAGGGCAACAATCAGCCCCAGCATTTT. It yields the protein CASSVQGNNQPQHF.

The rearrangement joins TRBV19 to TRBJ1-2, with D tentatively TRBD1 (6 bases). The V end was cut by 3 bases, the J end by 4 bases, with 18 bases between. The CDR3 runs to 16 residues. CDR1 is LNHDA and CDR2 is SQIVND in the germline V gene (reference sequence). The CDR3: CASSMPLGGKGYGYTF. DNA for the CDR3: TGTGCCAGTAGTATGCCCTTGGGGGGCAAGGGCTATGGCTACACCTTC.

To note about this clone: Additional DNA sequences in this sample encode the identical CDR3. V and J are TRBV4-1 and TRBJ1-1, with TRBD1 identical over 8 bases. Germline V gene lookup returns CDR1 MGHRA and CDR2 YSYEKL. The CDR3 has 15 residues. J gave up 3 bases and V 0 bases, and 3 bases lay outside the gene matches. The CDR3 nucleotides read TGCGCCAGCAGCCAAGAGGTGACAGGGGACACTGAAGCTTTCTTT. Translating it yields CASSQEVTGDTEAFF.

The chain uses TRBV7-2 and TRBJ2-7; D possibly corresponds to TRBD2 (6 bases). Trimming stripped 6 bases from V and 0 bases from J, with 9 bases between. The germline V gene has CDR1 SGHTA and CDR2 FQGNSA. The CDR3 loop spans 13 amino acids. For the CDR3, the DNA is TGTGCCAGCAGGGAGGGCCCCTCCTACGAGCAGTACTTC. Encoded protein: CASREGPSYEQYF.

For the CDR3, the DNA is TGTGCCAGCAGCGCCACTTTAGTGGGCGGTGAGCAGTTCTTC. It specifies CASSATLVGGEQFF. This chain uses TRBV7-2 with TRBJ2-1; D gene unclear. Germline-derived CDR1 and CDR2 are SGHTA and FQGNSA. The CDR3 has 14 amino acids. Trimming cost V 5 bases and J 9 bases, with 17 bases left between them.

The chain carries TRBV7-9 and TRBJ2-2; 13 bases align to TRBD2. Losses at the gene ends were 5 bases for V and 4 bases for J; bases not matched to a gene: 4. CDR1 is SEHNR, CDR2 FQNEAQ, per germline (reference sequence). The CDR3 is made up of 16 amino acids. CDR3: CASSPGTSGATGELFF. CDR3 sequence (DNA): TGTGCCAGCAGCCCCGGGACTAGCGGGGCCACCGGGGAGCTGTTTTTT.

The chain links TRBV10-3 to TRBJ2-1; 13 positions agree with TRBD2. There are 16 residues in the CDR3. Per germline, CDR1 ENHRY and CDR2 SYGVKD. V was pared by 4 bases and J by 6 bases, with 6 bases of the junction left unmatched. The CDR3 DNA reads TGTGCCATCAGTGTAGGACTAGCGGGAGCGACCAATGAGCAGTTCTTC. Translating gives CAISVGLAGATNEQFF.

This clone appeared a few times. The chain is built from TRBV2 and TRBJ1-4; TRBD1 matches 10 bases. The CDR3 is made up of 15 amino acids. V lost 6 bases and J lost 7; bases outside the gene matches: 8. Per the germline V gene, CDR1 is SNHLY and CDR2 is FYNNEI. The CDR3 nucleotides read TGTGCCAGCAGGGTCGGACAGGGGGACGGTGAAAAACTGTTTTTT. Translation gives CASRVGQGDGEKLFF.

The chain is built from TRBV11-2 and TRBJ1-3; no firm D call. V lost 5 bases to trimming and J lost 4 bases, with 15 bases between them. CDR1 is SGHAT, CDR2 FQNNGV, per germline. The CDR3 length is 15 residues. CDR3: CASSSLRAAGNTIYF. The CDR3, as DNA: TGTGCCAGCAGCAGTCTGAGGGCCGCGGGAAACACCATATATTTT. The variable domain in full, completed from reference TRBV11-2 and TRBJ1-3, reads EAGVAQSPRYKIIEKRQSVAFWCNPISGHATLYWYQQILGQGPKLLIQFQNNGVVDDSQLPKDRFSAERLKGVDSTLKIQPAKLEDSAVYLCASSSLRAAGNTIYFGEGSWLTVV.

This rearrangement joins TRBV6-5 to TRBJ2-7; D is unclear. V lost 6 bases to trimming and J lost 2 bases, with 11 bases between them. The V gene's germline CDR1 is MNHEY and CDR2 SVGAGI. The CDR3 runs to 13 residues. The CDR3 nucleotides are TGTGCCAGCAGGGGTATTACCCCCTACGAGCAGTACTTC. It codes for CASRGITPYEQYF.

This clone was observed a single time. The chain recombines TRBV5-1 with TRBJ2-1, with D perhaps TRBD2 (5 bases). Germline V CDR1 and CDR2: SGHRS, YFSETQ. CDR3 length equals 14 residues. Trimming removed 0 bases from V and 2 bases from J, with 6 bases in between. The CDR3 loop is CASSLDGAYNEQFF. The DNA for the CDR3 is TGCGCCAGCAGCTTGGACGGGGCCTACAATGAGCAGTTCTTC. The full variable domain, its missing parts supplied by reference TRBV5-1 and TRBJ2-1, is KAGVTQTPRYLIKTRGQQVTLSCSPISGHRSVSWYQQTPGQGLQFLFEYFSETQRNKGNFPGRFSGRQFSNSRSEMNVSTLELGDSALYLCASSLDGAYNEQFFGPGTRLTVL.

In its sample, this clone was seen a few times. V gene TRBV30 combines with J gene TRBJ1-1; D unclear. The CDR3 sequence is 13 residues long. The germline V gene has CDR1 GTSNPN and CDR2 SVGIG (reference sequence). V was shortened by 2 bases and J by 0 bases, with 7 bases between the two germline ends. CDR3 protein: CAWSSQVNTEAFF. In DNA form, the CDR3 reads TGTGCCTGGAGTAGTCAGGTGAACACTGAAGCTTTCTTT.

The J gene is TRBJ2-4, the V gene TRBV6-5; D unresolved. The CDR3 has 14 residues. Germline V gives CDR1 MNHEY, CDR2 SVGAGI. V lost 5 bases and J 0 bases, leaving 8 bases between the germline ends. The CDR3 is CASSQTVAKNIQYF. The CDR3 nucleotides are TGTGCCAGCAGTCAAACAGTAGCCAAAAACATTCAGTACTTC.

V gene TRBV10-3 combines with J gene TRBJ1-2; TRBD1 matches at 11 bases. Trimming cost V 7 bases and J 7 bases; bases outside gene matches: 11. The CDR3 has 15 amino acids. The V gene's germline CDR1 is ENHRY and CDR2 SYGVKD. The CDR3 DNA reads as TGTGCCATCAAGGGGGGAGGGACAGGGGGATTTGGCTACACCTTC. Translation: CAIKGGGTGGFGYTF.

This clone was counted between two and nine times. The V gene is TRBV11-2, the J gene TRBJ2-7; D not resolved. The V end lost 6 bases, the J end lost 2 bases, and 14 bases lay between the germline ends. CDR1 is SGHAT and CDR2 is FQNNGV in the germline V gene. The CDR3 is made up of 14 amino acids. CDR3 sequence reads: CASRWATGAYEQYF. The DNA of the CDR3 is TGTGCCAGCAGGTGGGCCACCGGCGCCTACGAGCAGTACTTC.